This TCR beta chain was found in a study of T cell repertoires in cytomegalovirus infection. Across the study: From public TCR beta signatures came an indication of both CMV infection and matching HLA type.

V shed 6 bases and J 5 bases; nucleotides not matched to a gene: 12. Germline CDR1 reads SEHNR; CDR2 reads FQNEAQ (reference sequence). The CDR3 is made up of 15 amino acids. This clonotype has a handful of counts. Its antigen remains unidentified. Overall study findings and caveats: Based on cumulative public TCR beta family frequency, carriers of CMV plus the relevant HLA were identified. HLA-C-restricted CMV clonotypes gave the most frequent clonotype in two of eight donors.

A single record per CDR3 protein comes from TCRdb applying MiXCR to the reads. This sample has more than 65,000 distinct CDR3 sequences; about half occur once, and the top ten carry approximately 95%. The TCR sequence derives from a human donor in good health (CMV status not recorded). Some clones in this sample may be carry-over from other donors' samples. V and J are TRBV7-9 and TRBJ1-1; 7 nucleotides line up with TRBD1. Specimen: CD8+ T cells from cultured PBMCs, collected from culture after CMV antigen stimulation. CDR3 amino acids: CASRSKGGERTEAFF. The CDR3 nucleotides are TGTGCCAGCAGGTCCAAAGGGGGCGAGAGAACTGAAGCTTTCTTT.